The rows below give T cell receptor beta chains drawn from one sample of a study of cytomegalovirus exposure and HLA in healthy donors. The repertoire was sequenced with immunoSEQ multiplex PCR; TCRdb's copy has only in-frame clones and lacks some. The sample shows 95,000 to 150,000 clones, more than 60% of them seen only once. The sequenced material came from PBMCs. The receptors stem from a woman between 50 and 59 years old in good health and CMV-seropositive. Both conserved end residues are part of each CDR3. A D gene is named only where the DNA matches it firmly. Clone size appears in some rows only: once, few, many, or a class for an expanded clone.

cdr3_nt | cdr3_aa | j_call | v_call | clone_size | cdr3_length | d_call
TGTGCCAGCAGACTACAGGGGAACTATGGCTACACCTTC | CASRLQGNYGYTF | TRBJ1-2 | TRBV13 | NA | 13 | TRBD1
TGTGCCGCGCAATCCACAGGGAGCGAAGCTTTCTTT | CAAQSTGSEAFF | TRBJ1-1 | TRBV19 | NA | 12 | NA
TGCAGCGTAGGGGACAGCAAGTTTCGCGAAGCTTTCTTT | CSVGDSKFREAFF | TRBJ1-1 | TRBV29-1 | NA | 13 | TRBD1
TGTGCCAGCAGCTTAGCGGAGGCCGGGGAGCTGTTTTTT | CASSLAEAGELFF | TRBJ2-2 | TRBV7-3 | NA | 13 | NA
TGTGCCAGCAGGACAGGGGGCAAGGAGGGCTACACCTTC | CASRTGGKEGYTF | TRBJ1-2 | TRBV27 | NA | 13 | TRBD1
TGTGCCAGCAGTTTCAGGGGCACCGGGGAGCTGTTTTTT | CASSFRGTGELFF | TRBJ2-2 | TRBV6-6 | NA | 13 | NA
TGCAGCGTTGAGTCGGGACAGAATCAGCCCCAGCATTTT | CSVESGQNQPQHF | TRBJ1-5 | TRBV29-1 | NA | 13 | TRBD1
TGTGCCAGCAGTACGACAGGGGGCACCTACAATGAGCAGTTCTTC | CASSTTGGTYNEQFF | TRBJ2-1 | TRBV6-5 | few | 15 | TRBD1
TGTGCCAGCAGCCCGCGCGGGAAGTCCTACGAGCAGTACTTC | CASSPRGKSYEQYF | TRBJ2-7 | TRBV4-2 | few | 14 | NA
TGTGCCAGCAGCTTCCTGCAGGGGGTCAATAATTCACCCCTCCACTTT | CASSFLQGVNNSPLHF | TRBJ1-6 | TRBV7-9 | NA | 16 | TRBD1